This T cell receptor (beta chain) was sequenced during a study of CD8 T cells in Susac syndrome. This clonotype appeared once. V lost 5 bases and J lost 1, with 9 bases in between. Germline V gene sequence: CDR1 SGHTA, CDR2 FQGNSA. The CDR3 has 13 residues. The RNA, about 0.5 to 1 ug, was put through reverse transcription using random hexamers. A multiplex approach, immunoSEQ multiplex PCR, amplified TCR beta CDR3 across 54 Vbeta and 13 Jbeta. Each CDR3 protein gets one entry after TCRdb re-called the immunoSEQ multiplex PCR reads with MiXCR. Altogether around 140,000 distinct CDR3 sequences are present, about 95% being singletons, with the ten largest covering over 0.1%.

The chain joins TRBV7-2 to TRBJ2-7; unclear D gene. Input material: CD4+ T cells from PBMCs. This receptor was obtained from a human donor with multiple sclerosis. CDR3 DNA sequence: TGTGCCAGCAGCCCGAGACCATCCTACGAGCAGTACTTC. This translates into CASSPRPSYEQYF.